The clone carrying this T cell receptor beta chain was seen a handful of times. Antigen specificity is unknown. The sample originates from a study of vaccination and CD4 T cells after COVID-19. Background on the study: The makeup of the convalescents was six males and four females, two of them Hispanic. Subjects got two shots of BNT162b2 or mRNA-1273 vaccine.

The Oncomine TCR Beta short-read assay sequenced DNA from cultured CD4+ T cells. From the PCR reads, TCRdb called clonotypes with MiXCR, one entry per CDR3 protein. The table records 4,000 or so distinct CDR3 sequences, around 63% of them present only once. Regarding treatment: 10-day PBMC culture with coronavirus spike peptide pools or control peptides (ViraFEST assay). Unexposed donor CD4+ T cells predated the COVID-19 pandemic, collected 2011-2018. Per the germline V gene, CDR1 is GTSNPN and CDR2 is SVGIG (reference sequence). The CDR3 is 14 amino acids. Between the trimmed V and J ends, which lost 4 bases and 0 bases, there was a span of 7 bases. General study results and limits: Convalescent patients had a median around 90% of post-vaccine SARS-CoV-2-reactive clones that were detected only after vaccination, not before it.

Sequencing used CD4+ T cells from blood, cultured in vitro. The V and J genes are TRBV30 and TRBJ1-6; the D is unclear. This clonotype was sampled from a human donor in good health. The CDR3 reads CAWTRSSYNSPLHF. The CDR3 DNA reads as TGTGCCTGGACGAGGAGCTCCTATAATTCACCCCTCCACTTT.